The sequence of this TCR beta chain was determined in a study of immune cell composition in non-small cell lung cancer. With regard to this clone: The antigen remains unidentified.

DNA was extracted from unsorted cell suspensions stored frozen. Here immunoSEQ multiplex PCR was the method, and the copy in TCRdb shows in-frame clones only, minus some. The profile shows 7,000 to 8,000 clones, roughly 65% of them singletons. Overall study findings and caveats: In adenocarcinoma, maximal tumour-associated clone frequency tracked TIL tumour reactivity. Tumour TCR-beta clonality was not significantly tied to smoking pack-years. Tumour-reactive clones were not shown to match dominant in vivo tumour clones.

Germline CDR1 and CDR2: KGHSH and LQKENI. Trimming took 4 bases from V and 7 from J; bases not matched to a gene: 8. The CDR3 totals 14 residues. The chain joins TRBV18 to TRBJ1-2, with 8 bases matching TRBD1. The clonotype comes from a human donor with non-small cell lung cancer. The sample taken for sequencing was lung tumor tissue. CDR3 bases: TGTGCCAGCTCACTCGGGACAGGAGAAGGTGGCTACACCTTC. Protein sequence: CASSLGTGEGGYTF.